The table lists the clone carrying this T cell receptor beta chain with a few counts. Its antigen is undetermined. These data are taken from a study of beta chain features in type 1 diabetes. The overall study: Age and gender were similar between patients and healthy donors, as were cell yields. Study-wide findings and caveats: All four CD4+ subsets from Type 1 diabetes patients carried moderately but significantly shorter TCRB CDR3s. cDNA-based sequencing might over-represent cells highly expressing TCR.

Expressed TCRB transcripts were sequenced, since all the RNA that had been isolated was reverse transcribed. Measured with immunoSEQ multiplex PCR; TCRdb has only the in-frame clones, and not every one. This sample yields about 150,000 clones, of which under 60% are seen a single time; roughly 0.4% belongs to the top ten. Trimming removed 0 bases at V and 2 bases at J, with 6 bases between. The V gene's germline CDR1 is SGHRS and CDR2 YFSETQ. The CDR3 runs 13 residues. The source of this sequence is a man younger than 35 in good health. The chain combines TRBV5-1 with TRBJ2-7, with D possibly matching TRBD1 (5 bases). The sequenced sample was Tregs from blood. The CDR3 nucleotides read TGCGCCAGCAGCTTGGAAGGGGCCTACGAGCAGTACTTC. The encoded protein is CASSLEGAYEQYF.